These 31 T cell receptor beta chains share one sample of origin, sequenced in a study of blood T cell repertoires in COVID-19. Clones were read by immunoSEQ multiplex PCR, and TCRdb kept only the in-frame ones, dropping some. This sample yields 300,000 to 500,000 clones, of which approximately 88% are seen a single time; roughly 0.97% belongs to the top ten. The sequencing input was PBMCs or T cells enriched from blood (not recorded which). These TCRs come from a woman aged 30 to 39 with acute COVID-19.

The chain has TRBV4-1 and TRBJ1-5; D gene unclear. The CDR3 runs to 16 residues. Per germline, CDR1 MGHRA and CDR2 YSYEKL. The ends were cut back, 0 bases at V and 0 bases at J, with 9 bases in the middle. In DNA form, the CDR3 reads TGCGCCAGCAGCCAAGAAGACTCCTATAGCAATCAGCCCCAGCATTTT. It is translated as CASSQEDSYSNQPQHF.

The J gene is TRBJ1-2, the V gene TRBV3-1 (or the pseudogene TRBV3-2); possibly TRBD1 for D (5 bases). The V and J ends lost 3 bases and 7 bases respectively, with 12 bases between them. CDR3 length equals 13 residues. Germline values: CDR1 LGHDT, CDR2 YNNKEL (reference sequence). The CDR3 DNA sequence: TGTGCCAGCAGCCACCAGGGTTTAGGTGGCTACACCTTC. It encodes CASSHQGLGGYTF.

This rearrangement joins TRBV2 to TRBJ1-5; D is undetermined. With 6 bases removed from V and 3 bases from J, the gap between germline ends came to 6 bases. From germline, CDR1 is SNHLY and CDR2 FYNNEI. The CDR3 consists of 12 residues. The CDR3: CASRRDNQPQHF. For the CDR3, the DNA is TGTGCCAGCAGACGGGACAATCAGCCCCAGCATTTT. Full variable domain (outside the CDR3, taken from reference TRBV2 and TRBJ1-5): EPEVTQTPSHQVTQMGQEVILRCVPISNHLYFYWYRQILGQKVEFLVSFYNNEISEKSEIFDDQFSVERPDGSNFTLKIRSTKLEDSAMYFCASRRDNQPQHFGDGTRLSIL.

The CDR3 spells CASSYSRSPLHF. The CDR3 coding sequence is TGTGCCAGCAGTTACTCGCGGTCACCCCTCCACTTT. V is TRBV6-5 and J is TRBJ1-6; D gene ambiguous. Germline CDR1 and CDR2: MNHEY and SVGAGI. The V end lost 0 bases, the J end lost 10 bases, and 4 bases lay between the germline ends. The CDR3 spans 12 residues.

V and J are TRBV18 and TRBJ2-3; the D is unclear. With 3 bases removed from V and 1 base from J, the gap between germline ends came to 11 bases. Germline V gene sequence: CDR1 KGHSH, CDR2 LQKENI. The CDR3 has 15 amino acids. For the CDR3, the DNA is TGTGCCAGCTCACCTCTCGGCCTAGGCACAGATACGCAGTATTTT. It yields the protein CASSPLGLGTDTQYF.

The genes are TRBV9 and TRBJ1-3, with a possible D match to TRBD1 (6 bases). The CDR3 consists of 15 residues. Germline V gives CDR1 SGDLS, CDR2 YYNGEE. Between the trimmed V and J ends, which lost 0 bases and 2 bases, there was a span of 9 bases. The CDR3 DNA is TGTGCCAGCAGCGTAGGGCCAGGGGCTGGAAACACCATATATTTT. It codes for CASSVGPGAGNTIYF. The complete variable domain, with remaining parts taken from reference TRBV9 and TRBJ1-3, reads DSGVTQTPKHLITATGQRVTLRCSPRSGDLSVYWYQQSLDQGLQFLIQYYNGEERAKGNILERFSAQQFPDLHSELNLSSLELGDSALYFCASSVGPGAGNTIYFGEGSWLTVV.

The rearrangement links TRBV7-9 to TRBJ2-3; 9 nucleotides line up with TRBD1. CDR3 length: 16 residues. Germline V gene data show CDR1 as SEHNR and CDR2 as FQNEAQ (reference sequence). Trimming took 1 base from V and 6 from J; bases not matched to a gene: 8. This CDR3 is CASSLGPGQGWDTQYF. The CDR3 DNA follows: TGTGCCAGCAGCTTAGGTCCGGGACAGGGTTGGGATACGCAGTATTTT.

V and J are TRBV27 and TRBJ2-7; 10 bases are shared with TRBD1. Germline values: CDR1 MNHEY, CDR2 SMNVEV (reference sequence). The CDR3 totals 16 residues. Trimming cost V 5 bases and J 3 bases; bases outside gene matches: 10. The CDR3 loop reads CASSQTRTGGRYEQYF. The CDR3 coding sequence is TGTGCCAGCAGTCAAACGCGGACAGGGGGACGCTACGAGCAGTACTTC.

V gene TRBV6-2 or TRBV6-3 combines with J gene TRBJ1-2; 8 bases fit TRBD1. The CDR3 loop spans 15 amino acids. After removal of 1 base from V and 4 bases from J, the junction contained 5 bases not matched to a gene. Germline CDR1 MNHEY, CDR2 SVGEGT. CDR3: CASSYWGQAIYGYTF. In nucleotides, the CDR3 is TGTGCCAGCAGTTACTGGGGACAGGCGATCTATGGCTACACCTTC.

CDR3 in DNA: TGCGCCAGCAGCCCCCCGGGGGGGTATAGCACTGAAGCTTTCTTT. It encodes CASSPPGGYSTEAFF. This chain links TRBV5-1 with TRBJ1-1; TRBD1 is a possible D gene (5 bases). Looked up from germline, CDR1 is SGHRS and CDR2 is YFSETQ. This CDR3 contains 15 residues. V was clipped by 4 bases and J by 4 bases, with 17 bases between them.

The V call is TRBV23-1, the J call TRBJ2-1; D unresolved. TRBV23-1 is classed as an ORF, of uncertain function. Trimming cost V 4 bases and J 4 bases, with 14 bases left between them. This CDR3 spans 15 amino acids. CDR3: CASSLILQRYNEQFF. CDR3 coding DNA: TGCGCCAGCAGTCTTATATTACAGAGATACAATGAGCAGTTCTTC.

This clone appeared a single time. CDR3 amino acids: CASSEATPGSMSGKGETQYF. The CDR3 DNA reads as TGTGCCAGCAGTGAAGCGACGCCAGGGTCTATGTCAGGAAAGGGAGAGACCCAGTACTTC. V and J are TRBV6-1 and TRBJ2-5; D is perhaps TRBD1 (5 bases). The germline V and J ends were trimmed by 0 bases and 4 bases, with 27 bases remaining between them. Looked up from germline, CDR1 is MNHNS and CDR2 is SASEGT. There are 20 residues in the CDR3.

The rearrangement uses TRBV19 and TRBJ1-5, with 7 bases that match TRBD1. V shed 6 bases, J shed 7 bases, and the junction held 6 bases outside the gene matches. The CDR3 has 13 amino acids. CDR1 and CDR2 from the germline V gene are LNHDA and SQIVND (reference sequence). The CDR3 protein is CASSLGGGQPQHF. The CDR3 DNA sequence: TGTGCCAGTAGCCTAGGGGGCGGGCAGCCCCAGCATTTT.

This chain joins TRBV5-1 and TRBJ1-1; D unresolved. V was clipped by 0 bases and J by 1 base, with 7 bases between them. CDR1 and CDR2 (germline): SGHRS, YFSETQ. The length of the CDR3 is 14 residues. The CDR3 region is CASSLARENTEAFF. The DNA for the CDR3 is TGCGCCAGCAGCTTGGCCCGGGAGAACACTGAAGCTTTCTTT.

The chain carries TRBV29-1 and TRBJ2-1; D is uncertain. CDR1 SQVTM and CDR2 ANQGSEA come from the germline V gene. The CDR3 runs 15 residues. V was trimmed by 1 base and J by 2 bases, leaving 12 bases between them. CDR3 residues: CSVEGPGWAYNEQFF. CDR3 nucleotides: TGCAGCGTTGAAGGTCCCGGGTGGGCCTACAATGAGCAGTTCTTC.

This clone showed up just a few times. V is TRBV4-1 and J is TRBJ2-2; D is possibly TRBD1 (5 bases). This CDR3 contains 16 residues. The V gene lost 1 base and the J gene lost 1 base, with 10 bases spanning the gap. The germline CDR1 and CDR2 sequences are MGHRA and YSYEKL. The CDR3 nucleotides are TGCGCCAGCAGCCAAGGTTGGGGCGGGAACACCGGGGAGCTGTTTTTT. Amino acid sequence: CASSQGWGGNTGELFF.

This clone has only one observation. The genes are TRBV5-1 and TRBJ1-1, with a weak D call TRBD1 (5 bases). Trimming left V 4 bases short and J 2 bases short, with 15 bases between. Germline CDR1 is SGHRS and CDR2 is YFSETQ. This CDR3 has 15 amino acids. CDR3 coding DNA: TGCGCCAGCAGCGCTCTCCGGGGGGGTAACACTGAAGCTTTCTTT. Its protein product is CASSALRGGNTEAFF.

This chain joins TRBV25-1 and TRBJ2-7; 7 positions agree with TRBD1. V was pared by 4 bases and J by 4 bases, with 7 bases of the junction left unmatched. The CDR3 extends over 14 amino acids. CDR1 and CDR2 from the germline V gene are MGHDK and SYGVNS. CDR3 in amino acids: CASSGLDRVYEQYF. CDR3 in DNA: TGTGCCAGCAGTGGACTCGACAGGGTGTACGAGCAGTACTTC.

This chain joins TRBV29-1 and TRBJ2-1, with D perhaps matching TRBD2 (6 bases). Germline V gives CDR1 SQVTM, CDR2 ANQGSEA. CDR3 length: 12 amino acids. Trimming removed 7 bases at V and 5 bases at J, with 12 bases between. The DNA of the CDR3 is TGCAGCGGGGGGGACTCAGACAATGAGCAGTTCTTC. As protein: CSGGDSDNEQFF.

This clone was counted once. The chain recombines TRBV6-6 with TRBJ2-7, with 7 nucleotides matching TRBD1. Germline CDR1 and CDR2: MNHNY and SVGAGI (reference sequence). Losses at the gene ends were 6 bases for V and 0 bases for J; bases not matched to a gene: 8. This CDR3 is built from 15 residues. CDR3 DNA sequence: TGTGCCAGCAGGCCTACAGGGGCGAACTCCTACGAGCAGTACTTC. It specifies CASRPTGANSYEQYF.

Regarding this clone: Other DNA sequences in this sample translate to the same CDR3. Here the CDR3 DNA reads TGTGCCAGCAGCGTAGGACAGGGGAGCACAGATACGCAGTATTTT. Amino acids: CASSVGQGSTDTQYF. The chain employs TRBV9 and TRBJ2-3; 8 positions agree with TRBD1. Germline V CDR1 and CDR2: SGDLS, YYNGEE. The V segment lost 0 bases and the J segment 0 bases; nucleotides outside the gene matches: 0. The CDR3 totals 15 residues.

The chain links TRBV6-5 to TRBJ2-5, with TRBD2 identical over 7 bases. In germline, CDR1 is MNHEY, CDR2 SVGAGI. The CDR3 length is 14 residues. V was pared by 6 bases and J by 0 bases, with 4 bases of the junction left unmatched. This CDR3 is CASSPGGNQETQYF. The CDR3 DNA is TGTGCCAGCAGCCCCGGGGGGAACCAAGAGACCCAGTACTTC.

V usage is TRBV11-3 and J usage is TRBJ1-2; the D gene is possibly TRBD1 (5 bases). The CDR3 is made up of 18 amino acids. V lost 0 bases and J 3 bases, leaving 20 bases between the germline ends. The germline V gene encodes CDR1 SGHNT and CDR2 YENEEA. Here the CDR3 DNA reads TGTGCCAGCAGCTTAGAAATAGGGGTTTATTCCACATACTATGGCTACACCTTC. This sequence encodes CASSLEIGVYSTYYGYTF.

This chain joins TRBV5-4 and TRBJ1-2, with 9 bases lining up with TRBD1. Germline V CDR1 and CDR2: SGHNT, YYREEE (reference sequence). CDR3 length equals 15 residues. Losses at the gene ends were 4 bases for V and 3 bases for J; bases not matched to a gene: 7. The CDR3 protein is CASSGGTGTDYGYTF. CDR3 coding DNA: TGTGCCAGCAGCGGGGGGACAGGGACGGACTATGGCTACACCTTC.

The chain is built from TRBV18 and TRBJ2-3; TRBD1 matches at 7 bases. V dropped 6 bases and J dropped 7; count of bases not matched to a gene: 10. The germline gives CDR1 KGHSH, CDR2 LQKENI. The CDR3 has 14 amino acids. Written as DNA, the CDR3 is TGTGCCAGCTCTGTTTCCCGGGACAGCTATACGCAGTATTTT. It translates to CASSVSRDSYTQYF.

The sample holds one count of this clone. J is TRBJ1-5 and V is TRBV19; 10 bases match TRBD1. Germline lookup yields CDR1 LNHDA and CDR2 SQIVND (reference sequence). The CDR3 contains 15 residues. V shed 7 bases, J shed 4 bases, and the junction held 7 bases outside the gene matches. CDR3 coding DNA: TGTGCCAGTAAACTCCCGGGACAGGGGAATCAGCCCCAGCATTTT. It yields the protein CASKLPGQGNQPQHF.

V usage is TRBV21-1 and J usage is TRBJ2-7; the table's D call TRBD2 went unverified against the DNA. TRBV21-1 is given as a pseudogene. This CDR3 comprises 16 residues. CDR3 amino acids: CASSKAQGEGVYEQYF. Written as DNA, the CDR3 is TGTGCCAGCAGCAAAGCGCAAGGGGAGGGAGTCTACGAGCAGTACTTC.

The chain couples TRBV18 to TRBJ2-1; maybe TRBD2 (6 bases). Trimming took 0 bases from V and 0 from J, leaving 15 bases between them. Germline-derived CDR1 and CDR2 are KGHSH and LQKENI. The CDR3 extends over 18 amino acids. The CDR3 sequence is CASSPPGGTTLSYNEQFF. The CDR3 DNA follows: TGTGCCAGCTCACCACCGGGGGGAACGACACTCTCCTACAATGAGCAGTTCTTC.

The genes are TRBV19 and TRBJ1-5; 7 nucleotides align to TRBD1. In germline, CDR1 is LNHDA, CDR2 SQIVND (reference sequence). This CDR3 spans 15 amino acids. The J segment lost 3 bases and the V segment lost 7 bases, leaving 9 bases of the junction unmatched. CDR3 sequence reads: CASTKYRGANQPQHF. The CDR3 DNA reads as TGTGCCAGTACCAAATACAGGGGTGCCAATCAGCCCCAGCATTTT.

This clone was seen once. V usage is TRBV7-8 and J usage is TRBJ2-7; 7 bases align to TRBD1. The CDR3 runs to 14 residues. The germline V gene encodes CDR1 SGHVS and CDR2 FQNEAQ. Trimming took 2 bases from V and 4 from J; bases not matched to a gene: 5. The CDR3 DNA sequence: TGTGCCAGCAGCTTAAGGGACAGACAATACGAGCAGTACTTC. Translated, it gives CASSLRDRQYEQYF.

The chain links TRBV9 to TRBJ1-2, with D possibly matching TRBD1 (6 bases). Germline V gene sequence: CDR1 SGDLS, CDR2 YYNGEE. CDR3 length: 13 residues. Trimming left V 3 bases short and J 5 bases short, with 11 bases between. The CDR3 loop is CASSATGYYGYTF. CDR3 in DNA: TGTGCCAGCAGCGCTACAGGGTATTATGGCTACACCTTC.